These 7 T cell receptor beta chains were all obtained from the same sample, sequenced in a study of blood T cell repertoires in COVID-19. Generated by immunoSEQ multiplex PCR, the TCRdb table keeps only in-frame clones and is missing some. The sample lists some 130,000 clones, under 95% seen once, with under 4.5% in the top ten. The sample taken for sequencing was peripheral blood. The source is a man aged 45-65 years with active COVID-19.

The gene calls are TRBV24-1 and TRBJ2-1; D call uncertain. The CDR3 spans 14 residues. V was cut by 2 bases and J by 7 bases, with 11 bases left in between. Germline CDR1 and CDR2: KGHDR and SFDVKD. In DNA, the CDR3 is TGTGCCACCAGTGATTATAAGGCAGGTAATGAGCAGTTCTTC. Its protein is CATSDYKAGNEQFF.

V is TRBV5-4 and J is TRBJ2-7, with 8 bases aligning to TRBD1. The CDR3 covers 16 residues. With V trimmed by 4 bases and J by 0 bases, 9 bases remained unmatched. The germline CDR1 and CDR2 sequences are SGHNT and YYREEE (reference sequence). The CDR3 DNA reads TGTGCCAGCAGCGACGGACAGGGAGTCAGCTCCTACGAGCAGTACTTC. It is translated as CASSDGQGVSSYEQYF.

The chain combines TRBV4-2 with TRBJ2-1; 11 bases fit TRBD2. This CDR3 has 18 amino acids. Trimming took 2 bases from V and 1 from J; bases not matched to a gene: 7. Germline V gives CDR1 LGHNA, CDR2 YNFKEQ. Here the CDR3 DNA reads TGTGCCAGCAGCCAACTAGCGGGGGGCCCCTATTCCTACAATGAGCAGTTCTTC. It yields the protein CASSQLAGGPYSYNEQFF.

The gene calls are TRBV6-1 and TRBJ1-1; possible D gene TRBD1, 6 bases. CDR1 MNHNS and CDR2 SASEGT come from the germline V gene. This CDR3 region has 13 residues. Trimming removed 3 bases from V and 5 bases from J, with 10 bases in between. Here the CDR3 reads CASSEGGRTEAFF. CDR3 in DNA: TGTGCCAGCAGTGAGGGGGGGCGGACTGAAGCTTTCTTT.

This clone was seen a single time. This sequence joins TRBV5-1 and TRBJ2-7; D uncertain. Trimming removed 1 base from V and 5 bases from J, with 7 bases in between. Germline CDR1 is SGHRS and CDR2 is YFSETQ. This CDR3 is 12 amino acids long. CDR3 sequence reads: CASSLPGDEQYF. CDR3 DNA: TGCGCCAGCAGCTTGCCGGGTGACGAGCAGTACTTC.

CDR3 protein: CASSSPGHPNTEAFF. In nucleotides, the CDR3 is TGTGCCAGCAGCTCACCGGGACACCCGAACACTGAAGCTTTCTTT. V and J are TRBV11-1 and TRBJ1-1; TRBD1 is a possible D gene (6 bases). Per the germline V gene, CDR1 is SGHAT and CDR2 is FQDESV (reference sequence). Trimming cost V 4 bases and J 1 base, with 13 bases left between them. The length of the CDR3 is 15 residues.

V usage is TRBV4-1 and J usage is TRBJ1-2, with 11 positions matching TRBD1. V shed 4 bases and J 4 bases; nucleotides not matched to a gene: 8. This CDR3 is 16 amino acids long. The germline CDR1 and CDR2 sequences are MGHRA and YSYEKL. The chain's CDR3 is CASSPPGTGGLYGYTF. The CDR3 nucleotides read TGCGCCAGCAGCCCGCCCGGGACAGGGGGTCTCTATGGCTACACCTTC.